One and the same sample provided the 29 T cell receptor beta chains below, sequenced in a study of blood T cells in healthy people across ages. Combining a sample-barcoded 5' primer with a J-beta primer mix, a second PCR ran for 7 to 11 cycles. TCRdb fed the 5' RACE reads into MiXCR, producing one record per CDR3 protein. This sample has fewer than 2,000,000 distinct CDR3 sequences, with roughly 30% found just once. The material sequenced was blood. Receptor source: a woman in her twenties or thirties in good health.

The chain combines TRBV20-1 with TRBJ2-1, with D perhaps TRBD1 or TRBD2 (6 bases each). The germline V gene encodes CDR1 DFQATT and CDR2 SNEGSKA (reference sequence). The CDR3 is 17 amino acids. With 0 bases removed from V and 1 base from J, the gap between germline ends came to 16 bases. CDR3 amino acids: CSARDPLGGKSYNEQFF. CDR3 DNA sequence: TGCAGTGCTAGAGATCCCCTAGGGGGGAAGTCCTACAATGAGCAGTTCTTC.

This clonotype has just a few counts. The chain combines TRBV27 with TRBJ2-3; either TRBD1 or TRBD2 may supply D (6 bases each). CDR3 size: 17 residues. CDR1 MNHEY and CDR2 SMNVEV come from the germline V gene (reference sequence). V lost 2 bases and J lost 2, with 17 bases in between. This CDR3 reads CASSLIWGAEVTDTQYF. Here the CDR3 DNA reads TGTGCCAGCAGTTTAATTTGGGGGGCGGAGGTCACAGATACGCAGTATTTT.

This clonotype turned up a few times. The chain has TRBV20-1 and TRBJ2-5; 8 bases align to TRBD2. Germline values: CDR1 DFQATT, CDR2 SNEGSKA (reference sequence). This CDR3 has 12 amino acids. V gave up 5 bases and J gave up 6 bases; unmatched junction bases: 5. The CDR3 nucleotides are TGCAGTGCTGGGACTAGTACGAAGACCCAGTACTTC. This codes for CSAGTSTKTQYF.

This clonotype has a single count. CDR3 sequence (DNA): TGTGCCAGCAGCTGGACGCGTAGGCTGTATTTT. Its protein is CASSWTRRLYF. The chain combines TRBV6-1 with TRBJ2-3; D is unresolved. Between the trimmed V and J ends, which lost 6 bases and 14 bases, there was a span of 15 bases. Per germline, CDR1 MNHNS and CDR2 SASEGT. This CDR3 contains 11 residues.

The CDR3 DNA reads TGTGCCAGCAGCTCCCCGGATAGCTCCTACAATGAGCAGTTCTTC. Translated: CASSSPDSSYNEQFF. The chain couples TRBV7-9 to TRBJ2-1; D is unresolved. The V end lost 4 bases, the J end lost 0 bases, and 10 bases lay between the germline ends. Per the germline V gene, CDR1 is SEHNR and CDR2 is FQNEAQ (reference sequence). The CDR3 sequence is 15 residues long.

The V gene is TRBV6-7, the J gene TRBJ1-2, with D possibly being TRBD1 (5 bases). TRBV6-7 is an ORF for which the function is uncertain. Trimming took off 6 bases at V and 4 bases at J, with 18 bases between the two ends. This CDR3 contains 15 residues. The CDR3 here is CASSRLGVGGYGYTF. The CDR3 nucleotides read TGTGCCAGCAGCCGCCTGGGTGTTGGGGGCTATGGCTACACCTTC.

The V gene is TRBV24-1, the J gene TRBJ2-1; 8 bases are shared with TRBD2. CDR1 KGHDR and CDR2 SFDVKD come from the germline V gene. The length of the CDR3 is 16 residues. V shed 7 bases, J shed 6 bases, and the junction held 13 bases outside the gene matches. CDR3 DNA sequence: TGTGCCACCAGGGGGGCTGGGACTAGGGAAGGCAATGAGCAGTTCTTC. Protein product: CATRGAGTREGNEQFF.

This clonotype was seen more than once but under ten times. The chain links TRBV11-2 to TRBJ2-1, with 9 bases aligning to TRBD2. The ends lost 5 bases at V and 6 bases at J; junction bases unmatched: 8. Germline lookup yields CDR1 SGHAT and CDR2 FQNNGV. The CDR3 totals 15 residues. CDR3 in amino acids: CASSVPGLAFNEQFF. CDR3 sequence (DNA): TGTGCCAGCAGCGTCCCGGGACTAGCATTCAATGAGCAGTTCTTC.

This clonotype was seen a handful of times. V is TRBV6-1 and J is TRBJ1-1; D is unresolved. V lost 5 bases and J lost 5, with 24 bases in between. CDR1 is MNHNS and CDR2 is SASEGT in the germline V gene. This CDR3 has 17 residues. The CDR3 DNA is TGTGCCAGCAGTAAAAGGGCAGTTCCCCAGCTAGGGACTGAAGCTTTCTTT. It yields the protein CASSKRAVPQLGTEAFF.

The V call is TRBV12-3 or TRBV12-4, the J call TRBJ2-5, with TRBD2 matching 7 bases. V was pared by 4 bases and J by 14 bases, with 10 bases of the junction left unmatched. The CDR3 is made up of 12 amino acids. CDR3 residues: CASSYTGRNTYF. The CDR3 coding sequence is TGTGCCAGCAGTTATACCGGGAGGAATACCTACTTC.

The chain joins TRBV2 to TRBJ2-5, with TRBD2 as a possible D gene (5 bases). Looked up from germline, CDR1 is SNHLY and CDR2 is FYNNEI. The CDR3 is 14 residues long. V gave up 8 bases and J gave up 3 bases, with 16 bases separating them. The CDR3 loop reads CASVQELVEETQYF. The CDR3 coding sequence is TGTGCCAGCGTCCAGGAACTAGTAGAAGAGACCCAGTACTTC.

The chain carries TRBV2 and TRBJ2-5, with 7 bases lining up with TRBD1. Germline V gene data show CDR1 as SNHLY and CDR2 as FYNNEI. Trimming cost V 7 bases and J 4 bases; bases outside gene matches: 3. The CDR3 spans 12 residues. CDR3 sequence: CASKTGPETQYF. CDR3 sequence (DNA): TGTGCCAGCAAGACAGGGCCAGAGACCCAGTACTTC.

This clonotype was seen at least ten times. The chain recombines TRBV20-1 with TRBJ2-1; D remains ambiguous. The V gene's germline CDR1 is DFQATT and CDR2 SNEGSKA (reference sequence). The CDR3 runs 16 residues. The V end was cut by 2 bases, the J end by 0 bases, with 14 bases between. The CDR3 region has the DNA TGCAGTGCTAGACGTCGCCGCATAAGCTCCTACAATGAGCAGTTCTTC. Its translation: CSARRRRISSYNEQFF.

This clonotype was seen ten or more times. This chain joins TRBV4-1 and TRBJ2-1; D is unclear. This CDR3 spans 15 amino acids. Germline V gives CDR1 MGHRA, CDR2 YSYEKL. With 1 base removed from V and 1 base from J, the gap between germline ends came to 8 bases. The CDR3 here is CASSQAVGSYNEQFF. CDR3 bases: TGCGCCAGCAGCCAAGCGGTTGGGTCCTACAATGAGCAGTTCTTC.

This clonotype has only a few counts. The chain combines TRBV7-2 with TRBJ2-1, with 15 positions matching TRBD2. CDR3 length: 15 amino acids. Germline values: CDR1 SGHTA, CDR2 FQGNSA. V gave up 4 bases and J gave up 6 bases; unmatched junction bases: 1. CDR3 DNA sequence: TGTGCCAGCAGCTGGACTAGCGGGAGGGCCAATGAGCAGTTCTTC. It is translated as CASSWTSGRANEQFF. Drawing the rest from reference TRBV7-2 and TRBJ2-1, the complete variable domain is GAGVSQSPSNKVTEKGKDVELRCDPISGHTALYWYRQSLGQGLEFLIYFQGNSAPDKSGLPSDRFSAERTGGSVSTLTIQRTQQEDSAVYLCASSWTSGRANEQFFGPGTRLTVL.

On this clonotype: No conserved phenylalanine or tryptophan is present at the end of the CDR3, so a read error is the likely explanation. The CDR3 DNA follows: TGTGCCAGCAGCCACTCTCCAGAGCCCGGAAACACCATATATGTT. Its translation: CASSHSPEPGNTIYV. The rearrangement joins TRBV11-2 to TRBJ1-3; D not certain. CDR1 SGHAT and CDR2 FQNNGV come from the germline V gene. The CDR3 loop spans 15 amino acids. Trimming took off 5 bases at V and 4 bases at J, with 15 bases between the two ends.

In this sample, this clonotype turned up a few times. The chain joins TRBV5-6 to TRBJ2-7, with 8 bases aligning to TRBD1. CDR3 length equals 13 residues. The junction had 7 bases not matched to a gene; V was cut back by 5 bases and J by 6 bases. The germline CDR1 and CDR2 sequences are SGHDT and YYEEEE. CDR3: CASSWTGSREQYF. CDR3 coding DNA: TGTGCCAGCAGTTGGACAGGGTCCCGCGAGCAGTACTTC.

The sample holds a few counts of this clonotype. This rearrangement joins TRBV7-9 to TRBJ1-1; 8 bases align to TRBD1. The CDR3 loop spans 15 amino acids. CDR1 is SEHNR, CDR2 FQNEAQ, per germline (reference sequence). Germline trimming cut 4 bases from V and 5 bases from J; bases unmatched to any gene: 9. DNA of the CDR3: TGTGCCAGCAGCTCTGGACAGGGAGGGTGGACTGAAGCTTTCTTT. Encoded protein: CASSSGQGGWTEAFF.

The chain couples TRBV12-3 or TRBV12-4 to TRBJ2-2, with 7 bases matching TRBD2. V lost 4 bases to trimming and J lost 6 bases; unmatched junction nucleotides: 5. The CDR3 extends over 14 amino acids. The CDR3 region has the DNA TGTGCCAGCAGTTCCAACCGGGAGGCCGGGGAGCTGTTTTTT. Protein: CASSSNREAGELFF.

The chain links TRBV5-4 to TRBJ2-1; TRBD1 matches 8 bases. V lost 2 bases to trimming and J lost 10 bases; unmatched junction nucleotides: 8. The CDR3 covers 14 residues. The germline V gene has CDR1 SGHNT and CDR2 YYREEE (reference sequence). The CDR3 region is CASSFEGTGREQFF. In nucleotides, the CDR3 is TGTGCCAGCAGCTTCGAAGGGACAGGACGGGAGCAGTTCTTC.

This clonotype appeared a few times. The genes are TRBV15 and TRBJ1-6; D may be TRBD1 (6 bases). Germline V gene data show CDR1 as LNHNV and CDR2 as YYDKDF (reference sequence). This CDR3 has 16 residues. Trimming took 0 bases from V and 6 from J, leaving 12 bases between them. The CDR3 coding sequence is TGTGCCACCAGCAGAGATAGTAGGGGGGTTAATTCACCCCTCCACTTT. This codes for CATSRDSRGVNSPLHF.

This clonotype has more than one count but fewer than ten. This chain links TRBV27 with TRBJ1-2; unclear D gene. Germline V CDR1 and CDR2: MNHEY, SMNVEV (reference sequence). V dropped 2 bases and J dropped 11 bases, with 15 bases sitting between them. CDR3 length: 13 amino acids. The CDR3 sequence is CASSLMGNMRYTF. The DNA for the CDR3 is TGTGCCAGCAGTTTAATGGGTAATATGAGGTACACCTTC.

The rearrangement joins TRBV5-4 to TRBJ2-3; the D gene is possibly TRBD2 (6 bases). The germline CDR1 and CDR2 sequences are SGHNT and YYREEE (reference sequence). Trimming removed 2 bases at V and 3 bases at J, with 13 bases between. The CDR3 runs 15 residues. The CDR3 nucleotides read TGTGCCAGCAGCTTTGGACTCGGAGGGACAGATACGCAGTATTTT. It codes for CASSFGLGGTDTQYF.

Notes on this clonotype: Relative to the germline gene, one junction end is altered; a read error may explain this. This sequence joins TRBV2 and TRBJ2-4, with 7 bases matching TRBD1. The CDR3 runs 13 residues. The germline V gene has CDR1 SNHLY and CDR2 FYNNEI. The CDR3 loop reads CASTEQGRNIQYF. In DNA form, the CDR3 reads TGTGCCAGCACTGAACAGGGGCGAAACATTCAGTACTTC.

This clonotype was counted a few times. This rearrangement joins TRBV21-1 to TRBJ2-5. The DNA matches TRBJ2-7 better at its end, which makes the J call doubtful. TRBV21-1 is a pseudogene. The CDR3 spans 13 residues. The CDR3 DNA is TGTGCCAGCAGAACAGTAAAAGCCTACGAGCAGTACTTC. It codes for CASRTVKAYEQYF.

This clonotype turned up a few times. The rearrangement uses TRBV2 and TRBJ2-5; D is possibly TRBD2 (5 bases). CDR3 length equals 18 residues. V was clipped by 6 bases and J by 5 bases, with 28 bases between them. Germline V gene sequence: CDR1 SNHLY, CDR2 FYNNEI. Here the CDR3 reads CASSPRTRLHGVKETQYF. In nucleotides, the CDR3 is TGTGCCAGCAGCCCACGTACTCGACTACATGGGGTAAAGGAGACCCAGTACTTC.

The chain uses TRBV6-6 and TRBJ2-7; D is ambiguous. The CDR3 length is 12 residues. The V end lost 2 bases, the J end lost 6 bases, and 8 bases lay between the germline ends. CDR1 and CDR2 from the germline V gene are MNHNY and SVGAGI (reference sequence). Here the CDR3 reads CASSYGLSEQYF. In DNA, the CDR3 is TGTGCCAGCAGTTACGGTCTAAGCGAGCAGTACTTC.

This clonotype was detected a few times. The chain joins TRBV6-5 to TRBJ2-7; D is tentatively TRBD1 or TRBD2 (5 bases each). The V end lost 2 bases, the J end lost 3 bases, and 17 bases lay between the germline ends. In germline, CDR1 is MNHEY, CDR2 SVGAGI. The CDR3 runs 16 residues. The CDR3 bases are TGTGCCAGCAGTTACCCAACGGGGACCGGACTCTACGAGCAGTACTTC. Encoded protein: CASSYPTGTGLYEQYF.

This clonotype was seen only a few times. This chain joins TRBV20-1 and TRBJ2-7; 8 nucleotides align to TRBD1. This CDR3 spans 16 amino acids. The germline gives CDR1 DFQATT, CDR2 SNEGSKA (reference sequence). V lost 0 bases to trimming and J lost 2 bases; unmatched junction nucleotides: 9. CDR3 amino acids: CSARDRSTGAPYEQYF. The CDR3 DNA is TGCAGTGCTAGAGATCGGTCGACAGGGGCCCCCTACGAGCAGTACTTC.